Below, one TCR beta chain is given with its context. These data are taken from a study of blood T cell repertoires in COVID-19. In the study overall: Samples of COVID-19 (acute and convalescent) were obtained from the United States, Italy and Spain. T cells, B-cell-depleted T cells, or PBMCs supplied cDNA or gDNA.

Per the germline V gene, CDR1 is SGHRS and CDR2 is YFSETQ. The V segment lost 5 bases and the J segment 6 bases; nucleotides outside the gene matches: 9. CDR3 length: 14 amino acids. Authors' data handling: Reference gene primer amplification gave estimated nucleated cell counts. Sequenced by immunoSEQ multiplex PCR; TCRdb stores in-frame clones only, minus some. V and J calls and clone size come straight from that table; D and trimming were deduced from the DNA. The sample includes about 160,000 clones, approximately 92% seen only once; the top ten take 3.5% to 5%. The rearrangement links TRBV5-1 to TRBJ1-2, with 8 nucleotides matching TRBD1. The TCR was taken from a woman in her forties or fifties with acute or convalescent COVID-19. Input material: peripheral blood. In nucleotides, the CDR3 is TGCGCCAGCAGGGAACCGGGACAGGAAGATGGCTACACCTTC. Protein sequence: CASREPGQEDGYTF. Supplemented by reference TRBV5-1 and TRBJ1-2, the full variable domain reads KAGVTQTPRYLIKTRGQQVTLSCSPISGHRSVSWYQQTPGQGLQFLFEYFSETQRNKGNFPGRFSGRQFSNSRSEMNVSTLELGDSALYLCASREPGQEDGYTFGSGTRLTVV.